What follows are 27 T cell receptor beta chains derived from one specimen sequenced in a study of shared clonotypes between healthy human individuals. Measured with immunoSEQ multiplex PCR; TCRdb has only the in-frame clones, and not every one. The top ten clones hold about 0.39% of a sample with 2.3 million or so clones, just over 90% of them seen once. Sequenced sample: naive CD4+ T cells from PBMCs. The subset denotes: CD45RA+ positively selected. All receptors derive from a man younger than 35 in good health. Some clones in this sample may be carry-over from other donors' samples.

CDR3 region: CASSPLRGGNTEAFF. The CDR3 DNA is TGTGCCAGCAGTCCGCTACGCGGGGGGAACACTGAAGCTTTCTTT. V is TRBV6-5 and J is TRBJ1-1; D possibly corresponds to TRBD1 (5 bases). This CDR3 has 15 residues. The germline gives CDR1 MNHEY, CDR2 SVGAGI. V shed 5 bases and J shed 1 base, with 14 bases lying between them.

J is TRBJ2-7 and V is TRBV6-5; 7 bases fit TRBD1. This CDR3 is 11 amino acids long. Germline V gene lookup returns CDR1 MNHEY and CDR2 SVGAGI. The J segment lost 6 bases and the V segment lost 6 bases, leaving 2 bases of the junction unmatched. Here the CDR3 reads CASSTGAEQYF. CDR3 DNA: TGTGCCAGCAGCACAGGGGCCGAGCAGTACTTC.

This rearrangement joins TRBV5-4 to TRBJ2-1, with 12 bases fitting TRBD2. The CDR3 sequence is 15 residues long. CDR1 is SGHNT and CDR2 is YYREEE in the germline V gene (reference sequence). J gave up 10 bases and V 1 base, and 6 bases lay outside the gene matches. The CDR3 sequence is CASSLSSGRAREQFF. CDR3 bases: TGTGCCAGCAGCTTGTCTAGCGGGAGGGCCAGGGAGCAGTTCTTC.

This sequence joins TRBV10-3 and TRBJ2-7; 10 positions agree with TRBD2. Germline CDR1 reads ENHRY; CDR2 reads SYGVKD. This CDR3 contains 15 residues. Trimming took 3 bases from V and 4 from J; bases not matched to a gene: 6. The CDR3 sequence: CAISDEREGGYEQYF. CDR3 in DNA: TGTGCCATCAGTGACGAGCGGGAGGGTGGATACGAGCAGTACTTC.

This clone showed up just once. The V call is TRBV7-3, the J call TRBJ2-3, with D uncertain. V shed 2 bases and J shed 1 base, with 7 bases lying between them. The CDR3 loop spans 14 amino acids. Germline V gene sequence: CDR1 SGHTA, CDR2 FQGTGA. This CDR3 is CASSLYGGTDTQYF. The CDR3 DNA sequence: TGTGCCAGCAGCTTATATGGCGGCACAGATACGCAGTATTTT.

In regard to this clone: Other DNA sequences within the sample encode an identical CDR3. This chain joins TRBV14 and TRBJ1-2; D remains unclear. The CDR3 is 13 amino acids. CDR1 and CDR2 (germline): SGHDN, FVKESK. The germline V and J ends were trimmed by 1 base and 4 bases, with 7 bases remaining between them. CDR3 bases: TGTGCCAGCAGCCAAGGTCAAACCTATGGCTACACCTTC. It yields the protein CASSQGQTYGYTF.

The V and J genes are TRBV19 and TRBJ2-1, with 9 nucleotides matching TRBD2. Germline V gives CDR1 LNHDA, CDR2 SQIVND (reference sequence). V was clipped by 2 bases and J by 4 bases; unmatched bases: 12. There are 18 residues in the CDR3. The CDR3 region has the DNA TGTGCCAGTAGTATACAACTAGCGGGCACATGGGGTTACAATGAGCAGTTCTTC. Encoded protein: CASSIQLAGTWGYNEQFF. The full variable domain, with the rest looked up from reference TRBV19 and TRBJ2-1, is DGGITQSPKYLFRKEGQNVTLSCEQNLNHDAMYWYRQDPGQGLRLIYYSQIVNDFQKGDIAEGYSVSREKKESFPLTVTSAQKNPTAFYLCASSIQLAGTWGYNEQFFGPGTRLTVL.

To note about this clone: Other nucleotide sequences from this sample produce the same CDR3. The chain carries TRBV7-3 and TRBJ2-1; tentatively, D is TRBD2 (5 bases). The CDR3 is 13 amino acids. V was clipped by 0 bases and J by 8 bases, with 8 bases between them. The germline gives CDR1 SGHTA, CDR2 FQGTGA. Here the CDR3 DNA reads TGTGCCAGCAGCTTAACCCGAGCGGATGAGCAGTTCTTC. Amino acids: CASSLTRADEQFF.

The chain has TRBV2 and TRBJ1-5; 7 positions match TRBD1. Germline assignment: CDR1 SNHLY and CDR2 FYNNEI. The CDR3 loop spans 14 amino acids. The V gene end was trimmed by 3 bases and the J gene end by 5 bases; junction bases not matched to a gene: 4. The CDR3 DNA follows: TGTGCCAGCAGTGAGGAGAGGGGGCATCAGCCCCAGCATTTT. Translating it yields CASSEERGHQPQHF.

This clone turned up a few times. The chain has TRBV11-2 and TRBJ2-2; TRBD1 aligns across 7 bases. Germline V gene sequence: CDR1 SGHAT, CDR2 FQNNGV. The ends lost 0 bases at V and 6 bases at J; junction bases unmatched: 4. The CDR3 is made up of 15 amino acids. As DNA, the CDR3 is TGTGCCAGCAGCTTAGAACCGACAGGGCCCGGGGAGCTGTTTTTT. Translating it yields CASSLEPTGPGELFF.

The chain recombines TRBV7-6 with TRBJ2-7, with 7 bases aligning to TRBD2. Germline loops: CDR1 SGHVS, CDR2 FNYEAQ. The length of the CDR3 is 14 residues. V was clipped by 3 bases and J by 6 bases; unmatched bases: 8. In DNA, the CDR3 is TGTGCCAGCAGCTTCAAGTCCGGGGGGAGCGAGCAGTACTTC. Protein: CASSFKSGGSEQYF.

The J gene is TRBJ2-6, the V gene TRBV6-5; D remains ambiguous. Germline V gives CDR1 MNHEY, CDR2 SVGAGI. CDR3 size: 15 residues. Trimming took 6 bases from V and 4 from J, leaving 13 bases between them. CDR3 region: CASRLMQPGANVLTF. In DNA form, the CDR3 reads TGTGCCAGCAGGCTAATGCAGCCCGGGGCCAACGTCCTGACTTTC.

The V gene is TRBV29-1, the J gene TRBJ1-2; D is perhaps TRBD1 (5 bases). The germline gives CDR1 SQVTM, CDR2 ANQGSEA. The CDR3 extends over 12 amino acids. V lost 6 bases to trimming and J lost 0 bases, with 8 bases between them. Written as DNA, the CDR3 is TGCAGCGTGGGGACGTCTAACTATGGCTACACCTTC. This translates into CSVGTSNYGYTF. Drawing the rest from reference TRBV29-1 and TRBJ1-2, the complete variable domain is SAVISQKPSRDICQRGTSLTIQCQVDSQVTMMFWYRQQPGQSLTLIATANQGSEATYESGFVIDKFPISRPNLTFSTLTVSNMSPEDSSIYLCSVGTSNYGYTFGSGTRLTVV.

The chain employs TRBV23-1 and TRBJ1-1; 7 nucleotides line up with TRBD1. TRBV23-1 is an ORF, with its function uncertain. Trimming removed 2 bases from V and 11 bases from J; junction bases left unmatched: 11. This CDR3 is 14 amino acids long. This CDR3 reads CASSQVCRGTEAFF. The CDR3 DNA sequence: TGCGCCAGCAGTCAAGTTTGTCGCGGGACAGAGGCTTTCTTT.

The chain is built from TRBV5-6 and TRBJ2-2; TRBD2 matches at 14 bases. The CDR3 contains 17 residues. Germline V gene sequence: CDR1 SGHDT, CDR2 YYEEEE. V was clipped by 4 bases and J by 1 base; unmatched bases: 3. CDR3 DNA sequence: TGTGCCAGCAGCGGGACTAGCGGGAGTGAGAACACCGGGGAGCTGTTTTTT. Translated: CASSGTSGSENTGELFF.

This chain uses TRBV27 with TRBJ2-3, with D perhaps TRBD2 (6 bases). Looked up from germline, CDR1 is MNHEY and CDR2 is SMNVEV (reference sequence). The CDR3 has 16 amino acids. V lost 3 bases to trimming and J lost 3 bases, with 16 bases between them. CDR3 amino acids: CASSFVWEVRTDTQYF. The CDR3 DNA is TGTGCCAGCAGTTTCGTTTGGGAGGTCCGTACAGATACGCAGTATTTT.

The V call is TRBV7-2, the J call TRBJ1-2, with D possibly being TRBD1 (5 bases). The germline V gene encodes CDR1 SGHTA and CDR2 FQGNSA. The CDR3 is 14 residues long. V lost 1 base and J lost 2, with 8 bases in between. The CDR3: CASSLDRQNYGYTF. CDR3 nucleotides: TGTGCCAGCAGCTTAGACCGACAGAACTATGGCTACACCTTC.

The chain links TRBV7-2 to TRBJ2-1; 11 bases map to TRBD2. From germline, CDR1 is SGHTA and CDR2 FQGNSA. CDR3 length: 15 residues. J lost 3 bases, V lost 7 bases, and 5 bases had no gene match. CDR3 amino acids: CASTRTSGFYNEQFF. The CDR3 bases are TGTGCCAGCACCAGGACTAGCGGGTTCTACAATGAGCAGTTCTTC. The whole variable domain, filled in from reference TRBV7-2 and TRBJ2-1, reads GAGVSQSPSNKVTEKGKDVELRCDPISGHTALYWYRQSLGQGLEFLIYFQGNSAPDKSGLPSDRFSAERTGGSVSTLTIQRTQQEDSAVYLCASTRTSGFYNEQFFGPGTRLTVL.

The V and J genes are TRBV7-3 and TRBJ2-5; 8 bases are shared with TRBD2. Germline V gene sequence: CDR1 SGHTA, CDR2 FQGTGA. Trimming at V came to 5 bases and at J to 5 bases, leaving 4 bases not matched to a gene. This CDR3 region has 13 residues. In nucleotides, the CDR3 is TGTGCCAGCAGCCGGGGGGGCTTTGAGACCCAGTACTTC. This codes for CASSRGGFETQYF.

The J gene is TRBJ1-2, the V gene TRBV6-1; D is uncertain. This CDR3 has 16 residues. Germline-derived CDR1 and CDR2 are MNHNS and SASEGT. Deletions cut 0 bases from V and 3 bases from J, with 14 bases between. The chain's CDR3 is CASSEASRARYYGYTF. The CDR3, as DNA: TGTGCCAGCAGTGAAGCGTCGAGGGCGCGGTACTATGGCTACACCTTC.

This clone was detected only once. The chain is built from TRBV2 and TRBJ2-7; D assignment may be TRBD1 or TRBD2 (6 bases each). The CDR3 runs to 15 residues. CDR1 and CDR2 (germline): SNHLY, FYNNEI. V was cut by 4 bases and J by 6 bases, with 19 bases left in between. CDR3 nucleotide sequence: TGTGCCAGCAGTGGCCTGGGGGGCAAAGAGGGCGAGCAGTACTTC. Protein product: CASSGLGGKEGEQYF.

J is TRBJ1-2 and V is TRBV2, with 7 positions matching TRBD1. CDR3 length: 13 amino acids. J was trimmed by 4 bases and V by 6 bases; bases with no gene match: 5. Germline loops: CDR1 SNHLY, CDR2 FYNNEI. As DNA, the CDR3 is TGTGCCAGCAGCAGGGACAGTTCCTATGGCTACACCTTC. It translates to CASSRDSSYGYTF.

The chain couples TRBV7-3 to TRBJ2-3, with 7 nucleotides matching TRBD2. CDR1 is SGHTA and CDR2 is FQGTGA in the germline V gene. After removal of 4 bases from V and 2 bases from J, the junction contained 6 bases not matched to a gene. The CDR3 consists of 15 residues. CDR3 bases: TGTGCCAGCAGCTGGGCGGGACTACCCACAGATACGCAGTATTTT. Protein: CASSWAGLPTDTQYF.

On this clone itself: Other DNA variants within this sample encode the same CDR3. The gene calls are TRBV7-3 and TRBJ2-1; no firm D call. CDR1 is SGHTA and CDR2 is FQGTGA in the germline V gene. This CDR3 contains 11 residues. V lost 2 bases and J lost 10, with 6 bases in between. The CDR3 is CASSLGGEQFF. As DNA, the CDR3 is TGTGCCAGCAGCTTAGGCGGCGAGCAGTTCTTC.

The chain uses TRBV5-1 and TRBJ2-7; 11 bases are a match to TRBD1. The V gene end was trimmed by 3 bases and the J gene end by 3 bases; junction bases not matched to a gene: 8. The CDR3 is made up of 16 amino acids. Per the germline V gene, CDR1 is SGHRS and CDR2 is YFSETQ. For the CDR3, the DNA is TGCGCCAGCAGCTGGGCGACCGGGACAGGGGGCTACGAGCAGTACTTC. Its protein is CASSWATGTGGYEQYF.

The V gene is TRBV9, the J gene TRBJ2-3; TRBD1 matches 7 bases. CDR3 length: 15 residues. V was clipped by 3 bases and J by 3 bases; unmatched bases: 7. CDR1 SGDLS and CDR2 YYNGEE come from the germline V gene. The CDR3 region has the DNA TGTGCCAGCAGCGGAACCGGGACAGTGACAGATACGCAGTATTTT. Protein product: CASSGTGTVTDTQYF.

The gene calls are TRBV28 and TRBJ2-3, with D tentatively TRBD1 or TRBD2 (6 bases each). Germline loops: CDR1 MDHEN, CDR2 SYDVKM. The CDR3 length is 13 residues. With 10 bases removed from V and 7 bases from J, the gap between germline ends came to 18 bases. CDR3 DNA sequence: TGTGCCACCGACAGGTTCGCGGGAAATACGCAGTATTTT. This codes for CATDRFAGNTQYF.